The text below deals with one T cell receptor beta chain. The CDR3 extends over 11 amino acids. Between the trimmed V and J ends, which lost 3 bases and 5 bases, there was a span of 2 bases. CDR1 and CDR2 from the germline V gene are MNHNS and SASEGT. The sample is drawn from a study of long-term antiretroviral therapy in people with HIV. Run at survey level, the immunoSEQ assay was version v3.0. The protocol was immunoSEQ multiplex PCR, while the TCRdb copy is restricted to in-frame clones and leaves out a portion. The sample shows just over 8,500 clones, 75% to 80% of them seen only once. Sequenced here: unsorted PBMCs, sampled 0.6 years before starting antiretroviral therapy. V usage is TRBV6-1 and J usage is TRBJ2-1; D not certain. This sequence originates from a man in his forties with HIV. In DNA, the CDR3 is TGTGCCAGCAGTGACAACAATGAGCAGTTCTTC. It encodes CASSDNNEQFF.